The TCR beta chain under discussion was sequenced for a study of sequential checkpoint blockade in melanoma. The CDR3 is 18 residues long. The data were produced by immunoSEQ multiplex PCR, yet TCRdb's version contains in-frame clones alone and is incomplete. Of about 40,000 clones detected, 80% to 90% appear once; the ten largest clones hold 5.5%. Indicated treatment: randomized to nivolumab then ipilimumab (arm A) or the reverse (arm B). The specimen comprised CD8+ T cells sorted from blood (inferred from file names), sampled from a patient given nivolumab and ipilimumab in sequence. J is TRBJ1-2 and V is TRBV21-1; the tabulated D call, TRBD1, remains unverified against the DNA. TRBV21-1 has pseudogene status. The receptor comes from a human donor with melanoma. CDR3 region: CASSKRAGQGKTNYGYTF. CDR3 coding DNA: TGTGCCAGCAGCAAAAGAGCCGGACAGGGGAAAACCAACTATGGCTACACCTTC.